This T cell receptor (beta chain) is drawn from a study of CD8+ T cells in alopecia areata. Sequencing templates came from extracted RNA that was reverse transcribed into cDNA. The data were produced by immunoSEQ multiplex PCR, yet TCRdb's version contains in-frame clones alone and is incomplete. The data hold 35,000 to 45,000 clones, with nearly 55% observed a single time. For five or six patients, CD4+ cells were sorted into CD25+CD127- cells. Peripheral blood samples and lesional scalp punch biopsies were obtained from alopecia areata patients. As for this clone: The antigen is not known.

The V end was cut by 0 bases, the J end by 1 base, with 7 bases between. CDR1 and CDR2 from the germline V gene are MNHEY and SVGAGI. The CDR3 runs 15 residues. Notes on the study in general: Researchers reported that TCR sharing among patients proved less clear than in mice, possibly HLA-linked. Scalp repertoires also include resident alphabeta T cells from normal skin.

The chain carries TRBV6-5 and TRBJ1-5; D is unclear. Sequenced sample: CD4+ Tregs sorted from blood. This clonotype was obtained from a human donor with alopecia areata. In DNA form, the CDR3 reads TGTGCCAGCAGTTACTCAGGGTTAAGCAATCAGCCCCAGCATTTT. The encoded protein is CASSYSGLSNQPQHF.